Listed below are T cell receptor beta chains from one sample, sequenced in a study of identical twins. Via MiXCR, TCRdb re-called the 5' RACE reads, giving one row per CDR3 protein. The repertoire holds around 220,000 distinct CDR3 sequences, with 11% to 15% as singletons. Material: memory (CD45RO+) T cells sorted from blood. The source of these receptors is a woman aged 18-35 years in good health. CDR3s include the opening cysteine and the closing phenylalanine or tryptophan. D genes are given only for firm matches. Size tells how often a clone was seen (once, few, many) or the class of an expanded clone, and some rows leave it out.

TRBV7-9	TRBJ1-2	few	TRBD1	CASSLRGTGGDGYTF	TGTGCCAGCAGCCTACGGGGAACAGGGGGAGATGGCTACACCTTC
TRBV11-1	TRBJ2-1	NA	TRBD2	CASSLRELAGAIYNEQFF	TGTGCCAGCAGCTTACGAGAGTTAGCGGGGGCCATCTACAATGAGCAGTTCTTC
TRBV7-2	TRBJ2-3	NA	TRBD2	CASSLVAAGGSTDTQYF	TGTGCCAGCAGCTTAGTCGCAGCGGGGGGTAGCACAGATACGCAGTATTTT
TRBV2	TRBJ1-2	NA	TRBD1	CAIPTEWDRASYTF	TGTGCCATCCCCACCGAGTGGGACAGGGCCTCCTACACCTTC
TRBV10-2	TRBJ2-5	many	TRBD2	CASSDLGREVETQYF	TGCGCCAGCAGTGATTTGGGGCGGGAGGTTGAGACCCAGTACTTC
TRBV3-1	TRBJ1-1	NA	TRBD1	CASSSRTGWTEAFF	TGTGCCAGCAGCTCCCGGACAGGGTGGACTGAAGCTTTCTTT
TRBV12-3/TRBV12-4	TRBJ2-1	many	TRBD1	CASRGQGRDEQFF	TGTGCCAGCAGAGGACAGGGGCGAGATGAGCAGTTCTTC
TRBV20-1	TRBJ1-5	few	NA	CSAINRVLGNQPQHF	TGCAGTGCTATAAACCGGGTACTGGGCAATCAGCCCCAGCATTTT
TRBV19	TRBJ1-1	NA	NA	CASSILRGTEAFF	TGTGCCAGTAGTATTTTGCGGGGGACTGAAGCTTTCTTT
TRBV15	TRBJ2-1	NA	TRBD2	CATSRGTSAYSNEQFF	TGTGCCACCAGCCGGGGGACTAGCGCATACAGCAATGAGCAGTTCTTC
TRBV6-1	TRBJ1-2	few	TRBD1	CASSLDRGGSYTF	TGTGCCAGCAGCTTGGACAGGGGCGGTAGCTACACCTTC
TRBV15	TRBJ2-3	NA	TRBD1	CATSRGQGPGDTQYF	TGTGCCACCAGCAGAGGACAGGGGCCAGGGGATACGCAGTATTTT
TRBV15	TRBJ2-5	few	NA	CATSPSGWGEETQYF	TGTGCCACCAGCCCCTCGGGGTGGGGGGAAGAGACCCAGTACTTC
TRBV5-1	TRBJ2-5	few	NA	CASSLGSQQETQYF	TGCGCCAGCAGCTTGGGATCACAGCAAGAGACCCAGTACTTC
TRBV5-1	TRBJ2-7	few	NA	CASSLDTAVSYEQYF	TGCGCCAGCAGCTTGGACACAGCGGTCTCCTACGAGCAGTACTTC
TRBV7-8	TRBJ2-7	NA	NA	CASSLVDRSYEQYF	TGTGCCAGCAGCTTAGTTGACAGATCCTACGAGCAGTACTTC
TRBV19	TRBJ1-4	few	TRBD1	CASEKRTGVGEKLFF	TGTGCCAGCGAAAAACGGACAGGGGTTGGTGAAAAACTGTTTTTT
TRBV5-4	TRBJ2-3	NA	NA	CASSLFKGSTDTQYF	TGTGCCAGCAGCTTATTCAAGGGGTCCACAGATACGCAGTATTTT
TRBV7-3	TRBJ2-3	NA	TRBD1	CASSPLDRLFTDTQYF	TGTGCCAGCAGCCCCCTGGACAGGCTCTTCACAGATACGCAGTATTTT
TRBV27	TRBJ1-4	NA	NA	CASSLEGLGEKLFF	TGTGCCAGCAGTTTGGAGGGGTTGGGGGAAAAACTGTTTTTT
TRBV7-2	TRBJ2-1	few	NA	CASSLRPNEQFF	TGTGCCAGCAGCTTACGGCCCAATGAGCAGTTCTTC
TRBV29-1	TRBJ1-2	few	TRBD1	CSVRQGAFNYGYTF	TGCAGCGTTCGACAGGGGGCTTTTAACTATGGCTACACCTTC